The 10 T cell receptor beta chains presented below share a single source sample, sequenced in a study of cytomegalovirus exposure and HLA in healthy donors. Generated by immunoSEQ multiplex PCR, the TCRdb table keeps only in-frame clones and is missing some. The sample records roughly 260,000 clones, 90% being singletons. Source material: PBMCs. The receptors stem from a woman between 18 and 29 years old in good health and CMV-seronegative.

The rearrangement joins TRBV5-4 to TRBJ1-2; TRBD1 matches at 7 bases. Trimming took 0 bases from V and 6 from J; bases not matched to a gene: 2. Looked up from germline, CDR1 is SGHNT and CDR2 is YYREEE (reference sequence). This CDR3 is built from 13 residues. The CDR3 DNA sequence: TGTGCCAGCAGCTTGGAAGGGGGCGATGGCTACACCTTC. Protein product: CASSLEGGDGYTF.

J is TRBJ1-1 and V is TRBV4-1; 8 positions match TRBD1. V trimming: 1 base; J trimming: 7 bases; junction bases outside the gene matches: 8. Germline V gene sequence: CDR1 MGHRA, CDR2 YSYEKL. The CDR3 covers 15 residues. CDR3 sequence: CASSQVVVQGDEAFF. As DNA, the CDR3 is TGCGCCAGCAGCCAAGTGGTGGTACAGGGGGATGAAGCTTTCTTT.

The chain employs TRBV7-3 and TRBJ2-3; D possibly corresponds to TRBD2 (6 bases). CDR3 length: 17 amino acids. Trimming cost V 4 bases and J 4 bases, with 21 bases left between them. Looked up from germline, CDR1 is SGHTA and CDR2 is FQGTGA. In DNA, the CDR3 is TGTGCCAGCAGCTCCCCCTTAACGGGCGGGGTCCCAGATACGCAGTATTTT. Protein product: CASSSPLTGGVPDTQYF. Combining the CDR3 with reference TRBV7-3 and TRBJ2-3 gives the whole variable domain GAGVSQTPSNKVTEKGKYVELRCDPISGHTALYWYRQSLGQGPEFLIYFQGTGAADDSGLPNDRFFAVRPEGSVSTLKIQRTERGDSAVYLCASSSPLTGGVPDTQYFGPGTRLTVL.

This rearrangement joins TRBV25-1 to TRBJ1-6, with a weak D call TRBD1 (5 bases). Germline V gives CDR1 MGHDK, CDR2 SYGVNS. Trimming shortened V by 4 bases and J by 9 bases, and 13 bases separated the two germline ends. The CDR3 extends over 14 amino acids. The DNA for the CDR3 is TGTGCCAGCAGTGGGACGGGGGGGATTTCACCCCTCCACTTT. This codes for CASSGTGGISPLHF.

This clone was detected only once. The gene calls are TRBV27 and TRBJ2-2, with D possibly matching TRBD2 (5 bases). The CDR3 is 16 amino acids. V lost 3 bases to trimming and J lost 4 bases, with 15 bases between them. Germline assignment: CDR1 MNHEY and CDR2 SMNVEV (reference sequence). The CDR3 sequence: CASSLTGMWGTGELFF. As DNA, the CDR3 is TGTGCCAGCAGTTTGACCGGGATGTGGGGCACCGGGGAGCTGTTTTTT.

The count of this clone is one. This chain joins TRBV9 and TRBJ2-1, with D maybe TRBD1 (5 bases). The CDR3 length is 16 residues. V was trimmed by 1 base and J by 4 bases, leaving 15 bases between them. Germline V gene data show CDR1 as SGDLS and CDR2 as YYNGEE. DNA for the CDR3: TGTGCCAGCAGCGTAAGGGGCGCTAACCGTTACAATGAGCAGTTCTTC. Protein product: CASSVRGANRYNEQFF.

V usage is TRBV6-5 and J usage is TRBJ2-2, with TRBD1 identical over 9 bases. V shed 6 bases, J shed 5 bases, and the junction held 4 bases outside the gene matches. The length of the CDR3 is 14 residues. CDR1 is MNHEY and CDR2 is SVGAGI in the germline V gene. CDR3 bases: TGTGCCAGCAGACCTGGGACAGGGACCGGGGAGCTGTTTTTT. Its translation: CASRPGTGTGELFF.

This clone was seen once. This chain joins TRBV27 and TRBJ1-5; D is possibly TRBD1 (6 bases). Trimming pared 6 bases from V and 3 bases from J, leaving 12 bases between. CDR3 size: 14 residues. Germline V gives CDR1 MNHEY, CDR2 SMNVEV (reference sequence). The CDR3 sequence is CASRDTGNNQPQHF. DNA for the CDR3: TGTGCCAGCAGGGATACAGGGAACAATCAGCCCCAGCATTTT.

The CDR3 spells CASQNSGPRGELFF. CDR3 DNA: TGTGCCAGTCAAAATTCAGGGCCTCGCGGGGAGCTGTTTTTT. V is TRBV27 and J is TRBJ2-2, with D maybe TRBD1 (5 bases). Germline V gives CDR1 MNHEY, CDR2 SMNVEV (reference sequence). Trimming removed 9 bases at V and 7 bases at J, with 18 bases between. This CDR3 has 14 amino acids.

The rearrangement uses TRBV5-1 and TRBJ2-5; D gene uncertain. Germline V lookup: CDR1 SGHRS, CDR2 YFSETQ. The germline V and J ends were trimmed by 4 bases and 5 bases, with 9 bases remaining between them. This CDR3 is built from 12 residues. CDR3 coding DNA: TGCGCCAGCAGCGAAACTGAGGAGACCCAGTACTTC. This gives the protein CASSETEETQYF.